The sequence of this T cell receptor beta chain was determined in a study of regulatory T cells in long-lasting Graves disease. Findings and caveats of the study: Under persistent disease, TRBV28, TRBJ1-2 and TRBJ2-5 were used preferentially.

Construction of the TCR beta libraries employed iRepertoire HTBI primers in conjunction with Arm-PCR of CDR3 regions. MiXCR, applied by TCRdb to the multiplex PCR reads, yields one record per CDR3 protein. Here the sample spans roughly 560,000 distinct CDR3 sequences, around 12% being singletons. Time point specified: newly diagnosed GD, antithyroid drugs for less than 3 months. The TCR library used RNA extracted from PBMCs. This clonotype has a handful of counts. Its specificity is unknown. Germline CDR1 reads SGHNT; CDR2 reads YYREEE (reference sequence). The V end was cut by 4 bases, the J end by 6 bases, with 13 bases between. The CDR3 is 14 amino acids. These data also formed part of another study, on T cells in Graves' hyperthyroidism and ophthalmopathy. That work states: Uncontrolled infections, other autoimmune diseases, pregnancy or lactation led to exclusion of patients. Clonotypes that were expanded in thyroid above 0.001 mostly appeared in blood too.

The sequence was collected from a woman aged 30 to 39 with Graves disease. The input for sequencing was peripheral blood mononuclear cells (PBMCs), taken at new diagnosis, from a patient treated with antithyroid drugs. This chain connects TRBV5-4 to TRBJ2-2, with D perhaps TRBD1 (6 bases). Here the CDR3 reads CASSDWTDAGELFF. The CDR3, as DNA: TGTGCCAGCAGCGACTGGACAGATGCCGGGGAGCTGTTTTTT.